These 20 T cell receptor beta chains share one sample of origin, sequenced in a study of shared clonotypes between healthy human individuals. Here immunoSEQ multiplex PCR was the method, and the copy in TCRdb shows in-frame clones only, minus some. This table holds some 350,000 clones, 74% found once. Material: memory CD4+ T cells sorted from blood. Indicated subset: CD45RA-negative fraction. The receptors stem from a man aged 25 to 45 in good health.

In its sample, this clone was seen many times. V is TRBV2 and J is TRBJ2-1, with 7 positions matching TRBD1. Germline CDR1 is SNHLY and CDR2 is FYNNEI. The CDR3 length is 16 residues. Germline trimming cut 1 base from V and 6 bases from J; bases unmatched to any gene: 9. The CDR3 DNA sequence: TGTGCCAGCAGTGAAGTCCGGGACAGCTATAGCAATGAGCAGTTCTTC. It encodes CASSEVRDSYSNEQFF.

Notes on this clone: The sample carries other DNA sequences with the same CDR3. The CDR3 here is CASSLGTGYGYTF. The CDR3, as DNA: TGTGCCAGCAGTTTAGGGACAGGTTATGGCTACACCTTC. The rearrangement uses TRBV28 and TRBJ1-2, with 8 positions matching TRBD1. The CDR3 contains 13 residues. Germline CDR1 and CDR2: MDHEN and SYDVKM. V shed 2 bases, J shed 5 bases, and the junction held 1 base outside the gene matches.

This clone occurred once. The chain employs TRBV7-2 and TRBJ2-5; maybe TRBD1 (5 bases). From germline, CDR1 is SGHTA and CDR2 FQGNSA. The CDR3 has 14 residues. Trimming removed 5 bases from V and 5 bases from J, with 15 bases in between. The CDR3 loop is CASSRVWGPETQYF. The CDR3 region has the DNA TGTGCCAGCAGCCGTGTGTGGGGCCCGGAGACCCAGTACTTC. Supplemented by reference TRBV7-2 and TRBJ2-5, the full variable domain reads GAGVSQSPSNKVTEKGKDVELRCDPISGHTALYWYRQSLGQGLEFLIYFQGNSAPDKSGLPSDRFSAERTGGSVSTLTIQRTQQEDSAVYLCASSRVWGPETQYFGPGTRLLVL.

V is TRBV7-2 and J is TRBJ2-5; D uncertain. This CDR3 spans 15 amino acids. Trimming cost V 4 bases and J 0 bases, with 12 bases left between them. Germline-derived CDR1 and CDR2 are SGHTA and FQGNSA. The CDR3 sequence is CASSSEPRYQETQYF. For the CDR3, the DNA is TGTGCCAGCAGCTCAGAACCTCGGTACCAAGAGACCCAGTACTTC.

CDR3 sequence reads: CASSPMVGSREQYF. The CDR3 nucleotides read TGTGCCAGCAGTCCCATGGTAGGGAGTCGCGAGCAGTACTTC. The J gene is TRBJ2-7, the V gene TRBV28, with TRBD2 as a possible D gene (5 bases). Germline loops: CDR1 MDHEN, CDR2 SYDVKM. There are 14 residues in the CDR3. Between the trimmed V and J ends, which lost 5 bases and 6 bases, there was a span of 17 bases.

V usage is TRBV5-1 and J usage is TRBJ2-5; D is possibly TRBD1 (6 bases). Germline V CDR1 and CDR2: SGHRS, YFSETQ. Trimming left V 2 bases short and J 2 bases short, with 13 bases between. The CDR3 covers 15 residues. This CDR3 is CASSFQGSGQETQYF. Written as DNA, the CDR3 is TGCGCCAGCAGCTTCCAGGGGTCGGGACAAGAGACCCAGTACTTC.

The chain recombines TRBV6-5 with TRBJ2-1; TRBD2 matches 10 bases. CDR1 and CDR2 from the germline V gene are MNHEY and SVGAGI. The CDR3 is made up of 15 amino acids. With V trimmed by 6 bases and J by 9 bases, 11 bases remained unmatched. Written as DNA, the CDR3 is TGTGCCAGCAGGACGTTAGCGGGAGGTCTAAGTGAGCAGTTCTTC. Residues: CASRTLAGGLSEQFF.

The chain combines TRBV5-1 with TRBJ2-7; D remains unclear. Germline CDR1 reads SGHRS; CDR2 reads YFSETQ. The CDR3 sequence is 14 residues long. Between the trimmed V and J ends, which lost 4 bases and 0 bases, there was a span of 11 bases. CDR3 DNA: TGCGCCAGCAGCATGGGTGGATCCTCCTACGAGCAGTACTTC. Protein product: CASSMGGSSYEQYF.

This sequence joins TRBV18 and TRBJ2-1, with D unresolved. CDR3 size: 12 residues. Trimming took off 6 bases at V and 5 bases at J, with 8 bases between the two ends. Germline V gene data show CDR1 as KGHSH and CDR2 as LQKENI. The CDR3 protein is CASSAQDNEQFF. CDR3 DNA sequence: TGTGCCAGCTCCGCCCAAGACAATGAGCAGTTCTTC.

For the CDR3, the DNA is TGTGCCAGCAGTGAAGCCTTGGGACATTTGATTAGAATTAGGTACGAGCAGTACTTC. Amino acids: CASSEALGHLIRIRYEQYF. The chain is built from TRBV2 and TRBJ2-7, with D possibly TRBD1 on 6 matching bases. V dropped 0 bases and J dropped 4 bases, with 25 bases sitting between them. The CDR3 consists of 19 residues. Germline V gene data show CDR1 as SNHLY and CDR2 as FYNNEI.

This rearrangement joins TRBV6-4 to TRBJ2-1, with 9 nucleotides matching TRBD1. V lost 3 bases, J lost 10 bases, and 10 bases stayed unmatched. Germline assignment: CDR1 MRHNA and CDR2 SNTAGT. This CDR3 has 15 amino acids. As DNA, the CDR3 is TGTGCCAGCAGTGAGTGGGGAAACAGGGGGCTGGAGCAGTTCTTC. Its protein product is CASSEWGNRGLEQFF.

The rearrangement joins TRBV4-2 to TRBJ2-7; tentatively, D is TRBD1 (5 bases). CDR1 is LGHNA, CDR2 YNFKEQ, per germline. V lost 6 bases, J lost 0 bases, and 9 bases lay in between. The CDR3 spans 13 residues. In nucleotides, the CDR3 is TGTGCCAGCAGTGACAGTTACTCCTACGAGCAGTACTTC. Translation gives CASSDSYSYEQYF.

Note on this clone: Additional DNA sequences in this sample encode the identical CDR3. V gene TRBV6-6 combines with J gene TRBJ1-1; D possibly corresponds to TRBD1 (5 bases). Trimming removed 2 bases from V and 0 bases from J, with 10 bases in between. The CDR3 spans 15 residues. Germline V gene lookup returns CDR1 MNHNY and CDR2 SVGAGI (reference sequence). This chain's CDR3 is CASSYGGIMNTEAFF. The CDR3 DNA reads TGTGCCAGCAGTTACGGGGGGATTATGAACACTGAAGCTTTCTTT.

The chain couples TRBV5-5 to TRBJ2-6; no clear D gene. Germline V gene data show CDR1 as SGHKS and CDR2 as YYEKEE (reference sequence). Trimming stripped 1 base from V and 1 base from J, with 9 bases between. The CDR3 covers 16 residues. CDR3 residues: CASSLRVGSGANVLTF. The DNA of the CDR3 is TGTGCCAGCAGCTTGAGGGTGGGTTCTGGGGCCAACGTCCTGACTTTC.

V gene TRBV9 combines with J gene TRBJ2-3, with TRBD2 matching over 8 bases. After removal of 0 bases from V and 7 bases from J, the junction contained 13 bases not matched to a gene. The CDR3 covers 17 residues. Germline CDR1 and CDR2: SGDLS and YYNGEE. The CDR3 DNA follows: TGTGCCAGCAGCGTAGCCACTAGCGGTCCACAGCGGAATACGCAGTATTTT. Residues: CASSVATSGPQRNTQYF.

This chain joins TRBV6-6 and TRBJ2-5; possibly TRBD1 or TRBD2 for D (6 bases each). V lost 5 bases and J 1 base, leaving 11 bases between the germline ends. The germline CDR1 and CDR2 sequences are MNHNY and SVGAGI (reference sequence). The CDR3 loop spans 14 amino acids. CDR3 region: CASSVQGLQETQYF. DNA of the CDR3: TGTGCCAGCAGTGTACAGGGACTCCAAGAGACCCAGTACTTC.

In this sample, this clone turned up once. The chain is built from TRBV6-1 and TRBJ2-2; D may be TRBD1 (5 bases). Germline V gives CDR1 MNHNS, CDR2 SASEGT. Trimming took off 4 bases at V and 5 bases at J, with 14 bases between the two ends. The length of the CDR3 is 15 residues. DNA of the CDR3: TGTGCCAGCAGTGTCCTAGACAGTAATACCGGGGAGCTGTTTTTT. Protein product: CASSVLDSNTGELFF.

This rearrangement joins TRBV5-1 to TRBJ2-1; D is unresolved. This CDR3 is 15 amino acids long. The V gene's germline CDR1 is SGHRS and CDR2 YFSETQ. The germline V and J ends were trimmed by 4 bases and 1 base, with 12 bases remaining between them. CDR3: CASSPSWGSYNEQFF. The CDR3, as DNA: TGCGCCAGCAGCCCGTCCTGGGGTTCCTACAATGAGCAGTTCTTC.

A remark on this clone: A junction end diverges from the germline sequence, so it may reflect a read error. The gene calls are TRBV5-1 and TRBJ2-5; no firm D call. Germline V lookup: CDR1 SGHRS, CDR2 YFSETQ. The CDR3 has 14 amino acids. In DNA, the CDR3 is TGCGCCAGCAGCACTGGGAAACCCCAACAGACCCAGTACTTC. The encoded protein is CASSTGKPQQTQYF.

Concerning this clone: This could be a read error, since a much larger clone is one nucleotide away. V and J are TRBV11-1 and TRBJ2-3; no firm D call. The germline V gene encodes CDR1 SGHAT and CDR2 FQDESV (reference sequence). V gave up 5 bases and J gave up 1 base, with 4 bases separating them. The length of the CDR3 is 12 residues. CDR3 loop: CASSLGTDTQYF. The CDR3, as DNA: TGTGCCAGCAGCCTTGGCACAGATACGCAGTATTTT. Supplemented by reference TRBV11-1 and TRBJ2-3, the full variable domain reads EAEVAQSPRYKITEKSQAVAFWCDPISGHATLYWYRQILGQGPELLVQFQDESVVDDSQLPKDRFSAERLKGVDSTLKIQPAELGDSAMYLCASSLGTDTQYFGPGTRLTVL.